These 28 T cell receptor beta chains were sequenced from one sample in a study of T cell responses to AZD1222 COVID-19 vaccine. Measured with immunoSEQ multiplex PCR; TCRdb has only the in-frame clones, and not every one. The profile shows 150,000 or so clones, roughly nine tenths of them singletons. Sequencing used peripheral blood, obtained 28 days after the second AZD1222 dose. The receptor set was obtained from an adult who received the AZD1222 COVID-19 vaccine.

The chain uses TRBV2 and TRBJ2-1, with D unresolved. This CDR3 is 14 amino acids long. CDR1 and CDR2 from the germline V gene are SNHLY and FYNNEI. Trimming left V 7 bases short and J 8 bases short, with 18 bases between. CDR3 in DNA: TGTGCCAGCAAGGGCTACTTTGGAAGCCATGAGCAGTTCTTC. Its translation is CASKGYFGSHEQFF.

This sequence joins TRBV4-2 and TRBJ2-7, with TRBD1 identical over 7 bases. Germline CDR1 LGHNA, CDR2 YNFKEQ. V lost 5 bases to trimming and J lost 2 bases; unmatched junction nucleotides: 15. The CDR3 has 17 amino acids. The CDR3: CASSSADYGTVTYEQYF. DNA of the CDR3: TGTGCCAGCAGCTCCGCCGATTACGGGACAGTTACCTACGAGCAGTACTTC.

The chain is built from TRBV5-1 and TRBJ2-3; TRBD2 might be the D (5 bases). V was shortened by 6 bases and J by 0 bases, with 11 bases between the two germline ends. From germline, CDR1 is SGHRS and CDR2 YFSETQ. The CDR3 sequence is 14 residues long. This CDR3 reads CASKGRASTDTQYF. DNA of the CDR3: TGCGCCAGCAAAGGGCGGGCTAGCACAGATACGCAGTATTTT.

V is TRBV7-3 and J is TRBJ2-5, with D tentatively TRBD1 (6 bases). The CDR3 is 13 residues long. V lost 4 bases to trimming and J lost 2 bases, with 8 bases between them. Germline CDR1 reads SGHTA; CDR2 reads FQGTGA. This CDR3 reads CASSSGQQETQYF. The CDR3 region has the DNA TGTGCCAGCAGCTCCGGACAGCAAGAGACCCAGTACTTC.

The chain is built from TRBV27 and TRBJ1-5; 9 nucleotides match TRBD1. The CDR3 contains 14 residues. The ends lost 7 bases at V and 8 bases at J; junction bases unmatched: 9. Germline V gene lookup returns CDR1 MNHEY and CDR2 SMNVEV (reference sequence). CDR3 amino acids: CASTRTGGGEPQHF. The CDR3 DNA follows: TGTGCCAGCACAAGAACAGGGGGCGGGGAGCCCCAGCATTTT.

V gene TRBV7-8 combines with J gene TRBJ2-7; D gene ambiguous. The CDR3 spans 13 residues. V lost 5 bases, J lost 3 bases, and 11 bases lay in between. The germline V gene encodes CDR1 SGHVS and CDR2 FQNEAQ. The CDR3 nucleotides are TGTGCCAGCAGCCCCAATGGTGACTACGAGCAGTACTTC. Residues: CASSPNGDYEQYF.

The chain recombines TRBV29-1 with TRBJ2-7; no firm D call. Trimming cost V 6 bases and J 3 bases, with 9 bases left between them. The germline V gene encodes CDR1 SQVTM and CDR2 ANQGSEA. This CDR3 comprises 11 residues. CDR3 amino acids: CSVNDGYEQYF. CDR3 coding DNA: TGCAGCGTCAATGACGGCTACGAGCAGTACTTC.

V usage is TRBV7-3 and J usage is TRBJ2-1, with TRBD2 matching 7 bases. The CDR3 extends over 15 amino acids. From germline, CDR1 is SGHTA and CDR2 FQGTGA. J lost 7 bases, V lost 10 bases, and 16 bases had no gene match. CDR3 protein: CANSRTRDYQNEQFF. The CDR3 DNA reads as TGTGCCAACAGTCGAACGCGGGACTACCAAAATGAGCAGTTCTTC.

This chain uses TRBV7-8 with TRBJ2-7; TRBD2 agrees at 11 bases. Trimming cost V 3 bases and J 3 bases; bases outside gene matches: 7. This CDR3 has 16 amino acids. Germline V gives CDR1 SGHVS, CDR2 FQNEAQ. The DNA for the CDR3 is TGTGCCAGCAGCTTTCCCGGGACTAGCGGAGTCTACGAGCAGTACTTC. This codes for CASSFPGTSGVYEQYF.

The rearrangement links TRBV24-1 to TRBJ2-3, with 8 bases fitting TRBD1. The CDR3 sequence is 16 residues long. Germline V gives CDR1 KGHDR, CDR2 SFDVKD. V lost 4 bases and J lost 2; bases outside the gene matches: 7. The CDR3 coding sequence is TGTGCCACCAGTGACCCTGGACAGGGCAACACAGATACGCAGTATTTT. This sequence encodes CATSDPGQGNTDTQYF.

The chain recombines TRBV6-5 with TRBJ2-7, with 11 positions matching TRBD2. CDR3 size: 14 residues. Germline trimming cut 6 bases from V and 6 bases from J; bases unmatched to any gene: 7. Per germline, CDR1 MNHEY and CDR2 SVGAGI. The CDR3 sequence: CASRFSGRAGEQYF. CDR3 bases: TGTGCCAGCAGGTTTAGCGGGAGGGCCGGCGAGCAGTACTTC.

This clone was recorded once. This sequence joins TRBV27 and TRBJ2-7, with D possibly TRBD2 on 6 matching bases. V was pared by 0 bases and J by 2 bases, with 11 bases between. The CDR3 runs 15 residues. Germline CDR1 reads MNHEY; CDR2 reads SMNVEV (reference sequence). The CDR3, as DNA: TGTGCCAGCAGTTTATCTGCGGGAAAGACCTACGAGCAGTACTTC. Amino acid sequence: CASSLSAGKTYEQYF.

The genes are TRBV6-5 and TRBJ1-5, with a possible D match to TRBD1 (5 bases). V was shortened by 7 bases and J by 4 bases, with 11 bases between the two germline ends. Germline V lookup: CDR1 MNHEY, CDR2 SVGAGI. This CDR3 contains 13 residues. The CDR3 DNA reads TGTGCCAGCATCCAGGGCCCTAATCAGCCCCAGCATTTT. Protein sequence: CASIQGPNQPQHF.

The J gene is TRBJ1-5, the V gene TRBV28, with TRBD1 matching 8 bases. Germline-derived CDR1 and CDR2 are MDHEN and SYDVKM. CDR3 length: 15 amino acids. After removal of 5 bases from V and 1 base from J, the junction contained 4 bases not matched to a gene. CDR3 nucleotide sequence: TGTGCCAGCAGTCCAGGGACAGGCAGCAATCAGCCCCAGCATTTT. Its translation is CASSPGTGSNQPQHF.

The V gene is TRBV9, the J gene TRBJ2-7, with TRBD2 matching over 11 bases. Germline V gene sequence: CDR1 SGDLS, CDR2 YYNGEE. This CDR3 is built from 15 residues. Trimming at V came to 3 bases and at J to 0 bases, leaving 2 bases not matched to a gene. The DNA of the CDR3 is TGTGCCAGCAGCGCCGGGACTAGCGGCTCCTACGAGCAGTACTTC. Translation gives CASSAGTSGSYEQYF. Looking up the rest from reference TRBV9 and TRBJ2-7 gives the full variable domain: DSGVTQTPKHLITATGQRVTLRCSPRSGDLSVYWYQQSLDQGLQFLIQYYNGEERAKGNILERFSAQQFPDLHSELNLSSLELGDSALYFCASSAGTSGSYEQYFGPGTRLTVT.

This clone was observed a single time. V is TRBV14 and J is TRBJ2-7; 8 positions match TRBD1. CDR3 size: 15 residues. The junction had 8 bases not matched to a gene; V was cut back by 4 bases and J by 3 bases. The V gene's germline CDR1 is SGHDN and CDR2 FVKESK. The CDR3 nucleotides are TGTGCCAGCAGCCGAACGGGACAGGACCTCTACGAGCAGTACTTC. Its protein is CASSRTGQDLYEQYF.

The CDR3 is CASSSHLSGTRPYEQYF. CDR3 coding DNA: TGTGCCAGCAGCTCTCACCTGTCCGGGACACGACCCTACGAGCAGTACTTC. This rearrangement joins TRBV11-2 to TRBJ2-7; the D gene is possibly TRBD1 (6 bases). Germline V CDR1 and CDR2: SGHAT, FQNNGV. The CDR3 is made up of 17 amino acids. The V end was cut by 4 bases, the J end by 2 bases, with 21 bases between.

V is TRBV4-2 and J is TRBJ2-3; 12 bases fit TRBD2. The CDR3 has 18 residues. The germline V gene encodes CDR1 LGHNA and CDR2 YNFKEQ. Trimming removed 0 bases from V and 4 bases from J; junction bases left unmatched: 8. DNA for the CDR3: TGTGCCAGCAGCCAAGATCGAACTAGCGGGAGGCCACCAGATACGCAGTATTTT. It encodes CASSQDRTSGRPPDTQYF.

The genes are TRBV5-4 and TRBJ1-1; D not certain. V was shortened by 4 bases and J by 11 bases, with 18 bases between the two germline ends. This CDR3 contains 13 residues. CDR1 and CDR2 (germline): SGHNT, YYREEE (reference sequence). The CDR3 loop is CASSLGFPSSAFF. The CDR3 DNA reads as TGTGCCAGCAGCCTGGGGTTCCCCTCTTCGGCTTTCTTT.

The chain couples TRBV28 to TRBJ2-1; D remains ambiguous. The CDR3 is made up of 14 amino acids. Trimming took off 2 bases at V and 5 bases at J, with 10 bases between the two ends. Germline loops: CDR1 MDHEN, CDR2 SYDVKM. CDR3 sequence reads: CASSLRAQDNEQFF. Here the CDR3 DNA reads TGTGCCAGCAGTTTAAGGGCCCAAGACAATGAGCAGTTCTTC.

This chain connects TRBV9 to TRBJ2-5; D is tentatively TRBD1 or TRBD2 (5 bases each). The CDR3 loop spans 18 amino acids. CDR1 and CDR2 from the germline V gene are SGDLS and YYNGEE. V lost 4 bases and J 3 bases, leaving 25 bases between the germline ends. The CDR3 sequence: CASSPIGTGGWSKETQYF. CDR3 nucleotide sequence: TGTGCCAGCAGCCCCATCGGGACGGGCGGGTGGTCGAAAGAGACCCAGTACTTC.

This chain connects TRBV27 to TRBJ2-5; 8 bases fit TRBD2. This CDR3 contains 16 residues. The germline V gene encodes CDR1 MNHEY and CDR2 SMNVEV (reference sequence). The V and J ends lost 1 base and 0 bases, in that order; junction bases with no gene match: 4. Here the CDR3 reads CASSLLGLEDQETQYF. The CDR3 DNA follows: TGTGCCAGCAGTTTATTGGGACTAGAGGACCAAGAGACCCAGTACTTC.

Many counts were recorded for this clone. The rearrangement joins TRBV28 to TRBJ1-2; D is unresolved. Trimming shortened V by 10 bases and J by 8 bases, and 17 bases separated the two germline ends. Germline CDR1 is MDHEN and CDR2 is SYDVKM. The CDR3 totals 12 residues. This CDR3 reads CATKPPRSGYTF. In nucleotides, the CDR3 is TGTGCCACCAAGCCCCCGCGATCGGGCTACACCTTC.

The chain has TRBV27 and TRBJ2-2; D unresolved. The CDR3 has 15 amino acids. The V gene lost 5 bases and the J gene lost 2 bases, with 12 bases spanning the gap. Germline CDR1 is MNHEY and CDR2 is SMNVEV (reference sequence). Here the CDR3 DNA reads TGTGCCAGCAGTCCCCGGGCAAGCAACACCGGGGAGCTGTTTTTT. This translates into CASSPRASNTGELFF.

The chain recombines TRBV19 with TRBJ2-7, with a possible D match to TRBD2 (6 bases). Per the germline V gene, CDR1 is LNHDA and CDR2 is SQIVND (reference sequence). The ends were cut back, 3 bases at V and 4 bases at J, with 16 bases in the middle. This CDR3 comprises 15 residues. The CDR3 DNA follows: TGTGCCAGTAGTATGTTTCTAGGGCTAGCGTACGAGCAGTACTTC. Encoded protein: CASSMFLGLAYEQYF.

This chain links TRBV5-1 with TRBJ2-3; 15 nucleotides align to TRBD2. Per germline, CDR1 SGHRS and CDR2 YFSETQ. The junction had 9 bases not matched to a gene; V was cut back by 1 base and J by 9 bases. The CDR3 sequence is 17 residues long. The CDR3 here is CASSLKGLAGGQSTQYF. For the CDR3, the DNA is TGCGCCAGCAGCTTGAAAGGACTAGCGGGAGGGCAGAGCACGCAGTATTTT. Variable domain in full (rest from reference TRBV5-1 and TRBJ2-3): KAGVTQTPRYLIKTRGQQVTLSCSPISGHRSVSWYQQTPGQGLQFLFEYFSETQRNKGNFPGRFSGRQFSNSRSEMNVSTLELGDSALYLCASSLKGLAGGQSTQYFGPGTRLTVL.

The chain recombines TRBV25-1 with TRBJ1-2; D remains unclear. The CDR3 is 10 residues long. Trimming shortened V by 8 bases and J by 5 bases, and 6 bases separated the two germline ends. The germline V gene has CDR1 MGHDK and CDR2 SYGVNS. Here the CDR3 DNA reads TGTGCCAGCTATCAGTATGGCTACACCTTC. Translation: CASYQYGYTF.

This CDR3 is CAISEKGQGSSFYGYTF. DNA of the CDR3: TGTGCCATCAGTGAGAAGGGACAGGGGTCTTCCTTCTATGGCTACACCTTC. The genes are TRBV10-3 and TRBJ1-2; 10 positions match TRBD1. V was pared by 2 bases and J by 4 bases, with 10 bases of the junction left unmatched. CDR1 ENHRY and CDR2 SYGVKD come from the germline V gene. CDR3 length: 17 amino acids.